The 3 T cell receptor beta chains reported below all come from one sample, sequenced in a study of cytomegalovirus exposure and HLA in healthy donors. 13 Jbeta primers and 60 Vbeta primers were used for the PCR. Using immunoSEQ multiplex PCR, the repertoire was profiled, and TCRdb retains in-frame clones only, with some absent. The data hold approximately 170,000 clones, with 80% observed a single time. Source material: PBMCs. The receptor set was obtained from a male donor in good health and CMV-seronegative.

This chain uses TRBV5-1 with TRBJ2-1, with D maybe TRBD1 (5 bases). With 4 bases removed from V and 6 bases from J, the gap between germline ends came to 17 bases. Germline assignment: CDR1 SGHRS and CDR2 YFSETQ. This CDR3 is built from 15 residues. The CDR3 here is CASSQGASVFNEQFF. DNA for the CDR3: TGCGCCAGCAGCCAAGGGGCGTCGGTATTCAATGAGCAGTTCTTC.

The chain combines TRBV7-9 with TRBJ2-5; D may be TRBD1 (6 bases). The tail of the sequence fits TRBJ2-7 better, so the J call may be wrong. This CDR3 spans 15 amino acids. Germline CDR1 SEHNR, CDR2 FQNEAQ (reference sequence). The CDR3 is CASSYEGQRTYEQYF. CDR3 coding DNA: TGTGCCAGCAGCTACGAAGGACAGAGGACCTACGAGCAGTACTTC.

V and J are TRBV6-1 and TRBJ2-5, with TRBD1 as a possible D gene (6 bases). This CDR3 has 15 residues. Trimming took off 2 bases at V and 5 bases at J, with 15 bases between the two ends. CDR1 is MNHNS, CDR2 SASEGT, per germline. The CDR3 DNA reads TGTGCCAGCAGTGAATCGGCAGGCCAGGGGGAGACCCAGTACTTC. Protein product: CASSESAGQGETQYF.